The rows below give T cell receptor beta chains drawn from one sample of a study of cytomegalovirus exposure and HLA in healthy donors. TCRdb's table, derived via immunoSEQ multiplex PCR, lists solely in-frame clones and lacks some. Of around 150,000 clones in the sample, around 78% are singletons; the top ten hold 1%. The material sequenced was PBMCs. The receptors come from a woman between 40 and 50 years old in good health and CMV-seronegative. The CDR3 runs from the conserved cysteine through the conserved F or W. Each record gives: D gene, V gene, J gene, clone size, CDR3 DNA, CDR3 protein. D genes are given only for firm matches. Some rows mark clone size as missing; the rest say once, few, many or name a class of expanded clone.

TRBD2	TRBV9	TRBJ2-1	NA	TGTGCCAGCAGCACACTAGCGGCACTGGGAAATGAGCAGTTCTTC	CASSTLAALGNEQFF
NA	TRBV7-8	TRBJ1-4	NA	TGTGCCAGCAGCTTTCTGACAAGTGAAAAACTGTTTTTT	CASSFLTSEKLFF
TRBD2	TRBV6-5	TRBJ2-1	NA	TGTGCCAGCAGGGCGGGAGTGAGTGAGCAGTTCTTC	CASRAGVSEQFF
NA	TRBV19	TRBJ2-5	few	TGTGCCAGTAGTATAGGGCCGAACCAAGAGACCCAGTACTTC	CASSIGPNQETQYF
TRBD2	TRBV29-1	TRBJ2-2	NA	TGCAGCGTTGCTATAGCGGGAAGGAGGACCGGGGAGCTGTTTTTT	CSVAIAGRRTGELFF
TRBD1	TRBV5-1	TRBJ2-5	NA	TGCGCCACGAGACCTAGAGGACAGGGACAAGAGACCCAGTACTTC	CATRPRGQGQETQYF
NA	TRBV7-3	TRBJ2-1	NA	TGTGCCAGCAGCTCCGAGCCCAGGGGAATAAATGAGCAGTTCTTC	CASSSEPRGINEQFF
NA	TRBV16	TRBJ2-1	NA	TGTGCCAGCAGCCAGGAGGGTAAGTGGAGCAATGAGCAGTTCTTC	CASSQEGKWSNEQFF
TRBD1	TRBV9	TRBJ2-7	few	TGTGCCAGCTCCAAGGGGACAGGGGCATACGAGCAGTACTTC	CASSKGTGAYEQYF
NA	TRBV7-3	TRBJ2-3	NA	TGTGCCAGCACCCTAGAGGGTAGCTTCACAGATACGCAGTATTTT	CASTLEGSFTDTQYF
NA	TRBV5-1	TRBJ2-7	few	TGCGCCAGCAGCTTGGCAGGGAGGGGGTCCTCCTACGAGCAGTACTTC	CASSLAGRGSSYEQYF
NA	TRBV6-1	TRBJ1-1	NA	TGTGCCAGCAGCCTTCCTATTATGAACACTGAAGCTTTCTTT	CASSLPIMNTEAFF
TRBD1	TRBV4-1	TRBJ2-3	NA	TGCGCCAGCAGCCATCCCGACAGGGCAGATACGCAGTATTTT	CASSHPDRADTQYF
NA	TRBV19	TRBJ2-7	NA	TGTGCCAGTAGTACTTCCGGGCGGGGCGAGCAGTACTTC	CASSTSGRGEQYF
NA	TRBV6-1	TRBJ2-7	NA	TGTGCCAGCAGATCCTTACTAGGAGCCTACGAGCAGTACTTC	CASRSLLGAYEQYF
TRBD2	TRBV30	TRBJ2-3	NA	TGTGCCTGGAGGCGGGAGGGAGGGAAGGGTACGCAGTATTTT	CAWRREGGKGTQYF
NA	TRBV11-2	TRBJ2-2	NA	TGTGCCAGCAGCTTTCAGGGCGTCGGGGAGCTGTTTTTT	CASSFQGVGELFF
NA	TRBV2	TRBJ2-1	NA	TGTGCCAGCAGTGAAGCTGGAAGGGGACAACAGTTCTTC	CASSEAGRGQQFF
TRBD1	TRBV27	TRBJ1-4	once	TGTGCCAGCAGAGGACAGGGAAGCCCAACTAATGAAAAACTGTTTTTT	CASRGQGSPTNEKLFF
TRBD2	TRBV7-8	TRBJ2-2	NA	TGTGCCAGCAGGGTAGCGGGAGGCACCGGGGAGCTGTTTTTT	CASRVAGGTGELFF
NA	TRBV9	TRBJ1-1	NA	TGTGCCAGCAGCGATAATGGCCTCAACACTGAAGCTTTCTTT	CASSDNGLNTEAFF
TRBD1	TRBV7-9	TRBJ1-1	NA	TGTGCCAGCAGCCATCCCGGGACAGGGATCACTGAAGCTTTCTTT	CASSHPGTGITEAFF
TRBD1	TRBV27	TRBJ2-5	few	TGTGCCAGCGCGTCCGGGACAGGGAACCAGTACTTC	CASASGTGNQYF